The next 24 T cell receptor beta chains were all read from a single sample in a study of blood T cell repertoires in COVID-19. Profiling relied on immunoSEQ multiplex PCR, and the TCRdb table lists in-frame clones only, not all of them. The table records under 300,000 clones, 70% to 85% of them present only once. Specimen: peripheral blood. Receptors were obtained from a human donor with COVID-19, enrolled during active disease. The donor label of this sample is uncertain.

The sample holds one count of this clone. The genes are TRBV19 and TRBJ1-4, with unresolved D. V lost 8 bases and J lost 6, with 19 bases in between. CDR1 and CDR2 (germline): LNHDA, SQIVND (reference sequence). The CDR3 extends over 15 amino acids. The CDR3 coding sequence is TGTGCCAGTCACTCAATCGGGGAAGGATATGAAAAACTGTTTTTT. It yields the protein CASHSIGEGYEKLFF.

V is TRBV28 and J is TRBJ2-3; a weak D match, TRBD2 (7 bases). The length of the CDR3 is 17 residues. V was cut by 5 bases and J by 1 base, with 19 bases left in between. Per germline, CDR1 MDHEN and CDR2 SYDVKM. For the CDR3, the DNA is TGTGCCAGCAGTCCGGCGGGGGCTAGCGGCCGCACAGATACGCAGTATTTT. It is translated as CASSPAGASGRTDTQYF.

V gene TRBV7-2 combines with J gene TRBJ2-1; 9 bases line up with TRBD1. Germline assignment: CDR1 SGHTA and CDR2 FQGNSA. The CDR3 runs to 14 residues. Trimming took 5 bases from V and 9 from J; bases not matched to a gene: 8. CDR3 region: CASSTGTGWGEQFF. In DNA form, the CDR3 reads TGTGCCAGCAGCACCGGGACAGGGTGGGGTGAGCAGTTCTTC. Full variable domain (rest looked up from reference TRBV7-2 and TRBJ2-1): GAGVSQSPSNKVTEKGKDVELRCDPISGHTALYWYRQSLGQGLEFLIYFQGNSAPDKSGLPSDRFSAERTGGSVSTLTIQRTQQEDSAVYLCASSTGTGWGEQFFGPGTRLTVL.

This clone was found a few times. The genes are TRBV9 and TRBJ2-7; 9 bases align to TRBD2. Per germline, CDR1 SGDLS and CDR2 YYNGEE. V lost 3 bases and J lost 3; bases outside the gene matches: 4. This CDR3 contains 14 residues. CDR3 in DNA: TGTGCCAGCAGCGCACTAGCGGGTGGCTACGAGCAGTACTTC. This sequence encodes CASSALAGGYEQYF.

This chain connects TRBV7-9 to TRBJ2-7; possibly TRBD2 for D (5 bases). The CDR3 covers 13 residues. Germline loops: CDR1 SEHNR, CDR2 FQNEAQ (reference sequence). V was clipped by 2 bases and J by 7 bases, with 12 bases between them. The CDR3 here is CASSLSRVEEQYF. The CDR3 nucleotides read TGTGCCAGCAGCTTATCGCGGGTGGAGGAGCAGTACTTC.

The J gene is TRBJ1-2, the V gene TRBV5-6; D uncertain. CDR1 and CDR2 from the germline V gene are SGHDT and YYEEEE. V lost 2 bases to trimming and J lost 0 bases, with 11 bases between them. CDR3 length: 15 residues. CDR3 nucleotides: TGTGCCAGCAGCTTTGGCTACAGTACTAACTATGGCTACACCTTC. Translated, it gives CASSFGYSTNYGYTF.

This chain uses TRBV5-6 with TRBJ1-2; D not certain. CDR1 and CDR2 (germline): SGHDT, YYEEEE. The CDR3 extends over 10 amino acids. Trimming stripped 2 bases from V and 6 bases from J, with 2 bases between. This CDR3 reads CASSFDGYTF. CDR3 in DNA: TGTGCCAGCAGCTTCGATGGCTACACCTTC.

This clone was counted between two and nine times. V and J are TRBV7-9 and TRBJ1-2; weak D call: TRBD1 (6 bases). Trimming removed 0 bases at V and 2 bases at J, with 13 bases between. CDR3 length: 16 amino acids. Germline CDR1 and CDR2: SEHNR and FQNEAQ (reference sequence). CDR3 coding DNA: TGTGCCAGCAGCTTAGCTTTTTCAGGGGACAACTATGGCTACACCTTC. Translated: CASSLAFSGDNYGYTF.

The gene calls are TRBV19 and TRBJ1-2, with D uncertain. The CDR3 is made up of 16 amino acids. Trimming left V 5 bases short and J 0 bases short, with 16 bases between. Looked up from germline, CDR1 is LNHDA and CDR2 is SQIVND (reference sequence). The CDR3: CASSVSAVNSNYGYTF. The CDR3 nucleotides are TGTGCCAGTAGTGTAAGCGCAGTCAATTCTAACTATGGCTACACCTTC.

The chain employs TRBV5-4 and TRBJ2-2; D is unclear. The ends were cut back, 4 bases at V and 4 bases at J, with 14 bases in the middle. From germline, CDR1 is SGHNT and CDR2 YYREEE (reference sequence). The CDR3 consists of 15 residues. This CDR3 is CASSPLSLGTGELFF. The CDR3 coding sequence is TGTGCCAGCAGCCCTCTTAGTCTCGGCACCGGGGAGCTGTTTTTT.

The chain carries TRBV29-1 and TRBJ1-1; 9 bases match TRBD1. The V gene end was trimmed by 4 bases and the J gene end by 7 bases; junction bases not matched to a gene: 10. This CDR3 is built from 14 residues. Germline CDR1 SQVTM, CDR2 ANQGSEA. CDR3 coding DNA: TGCAGCGTTGTTCCCGGGACAGGGTTAATTGAAGCTTTCTTT. It is translated as CSVVPGTGLIEAFF.

The rearrangement links TRBV3-1 (or the pseudogene TRBV3-2) to TRBJ1-2; D is unclear. This CDR3 comprises 14 residues. Germline V gives CDR1 LGHDT, CDR2 YNNKEL (reference sequence). The V end was cut by 4 bases, the J end by 3 bases, with 12 bases between. Here the CDR3 DNA reads TGTGCCAGCAGCCTAAGGGAGGGCGACTATGGCTACACCTTC. It yields the protein CASSLREGDYGYTF.

The sample holds a few counts of this clone. This chain's CDR3 is CASSSSGRAAYEQYF. The CDR3, as DNA: TGTGCCAGCAGTTCTAGCGGGAGGGCCGCCTACGAGCAGTACTTC. The chain recombines TRBV27 with TRBJ2-7, with 12 nucleotides matching TRBD2. Trimming took 4 bases from V and 2 from J; bases not matched to a gene: 3. Germline V gene lookup returns CDR1 MNHEY and CDR2 SMNVEV (reference sequence). This CDR3 region has 15 residues.

The chain carries TRBV23-1 and TRBJ2-5; 8 bases fit TRBD1. TRBV23-1 is filed as an ORF, its function uncertain. V lost 0 bases and J lost 5; bases outside the gene matches: 5. This CDR3 is built from 15 residues. CDR3 residues: CASSQSLDREETQYF. CDR3 nucleotide sequence: TGCGCCAGCAGTCAATCGCTGGACAGGGAGGAGACCCAGTACTTC.

V usage is TRBV5-8 and J usage is TRBJ1-5; 9 bases are a match to TRBD1. This CDR3 has 15 amino acids. Germline CDR1 is SGHTS and CDR2 is YDEGEE. V lost 3 bases and J lost 2; bases outside the gene matches: 3. The CDR3 loop reads CASSWGTGRNQPQHF. Here the CDR3 DNA reads TGTGCCAGCAGCTGGGGGACAGGGCGCAATCAGCCCCAGCATTTT.

The rearrangement links TRBV11-2 to TRBJ1-2; perhaps TRBD1 as D (5 bases). Between the trimmed V and J ends, which lost 2 bases and 5 bases, there was a span of 21 bases. The CDR3 consists of 17 residues. Germline V CDR1 and CDR2: SGHAT, FQNNGV. Here the CDR3 DNA reads TGTGCCAGCAGCTTAACCAGGGAAGGAAATTTAGGTTATGGCTACACCTTC. Translating gives CASSLTREGNLGYGYTF. The full variable domain, rest sourced from reference TRBV11-2 and TRBJ1-2, is EAGVAQSPRYKIIEKRQSVAFWCNPISGHATLYWYQQILGQGPKLLIQFQNNGVVDDSQLPKDRFSAERLKGVDSTLKIQPAKLEDSAVYLCASSLTREGNLGYGYTFGSGTRLTVV.

The V and J genes are TRBV5-6 and TRBJ1-1; D possibly corresponds to TRBD1 (5 bases). The CDR3 extends over 13 amino acids. Germline V gives CDR1 SGHDT, CDR2 YYEEEE. V lost 4 bases to trimming and J lost 3 bases, with 10 bases between them. The CDR3 loop reads CASSPTGYTEAFF. Written as DNA, the CDR3 is TGTGCCAGCAGCCCAACAGGTTACACTGAAGCTTTCTTT.

The genes are TRBV28 and TRBJ2-6, with 8 positions matching TRBD1. This CDR3 spans 16 amino acids. Germline V gene lookup returns CDR1 MDHEN and CDR2 SYDVKM. V shed 4 bases and J 1 base; nucleotides not matched to a gene: 3. CDR3 nucleotides: TGTGCCAGCAGTTCGACAGGGGAATCTGGGGCCAACGTCCTGACTTTC. This encodes CASSSTGESGANVLTF.

V usage is TRBV18 and J usage is TRBJ1-6; 7 bases are a match to TRBD1. This CDR3 has 14 residues. The V gene end was trimmed by 6 bases and the J gene end by 7 bases; junction bases not matched to a gene: 6. Germline CDR1 is KGHSH and CDR2 is LQKENI. DNA for the CDR3: TGTGCCAGCTCGTCAACAGGGGTAAATTCACCCCTCCACTTT. Protein product: CASSSTGVNSPLHF.

The chain's CDR3 is CATSSGQFYGYTF. In nucleotides, the CDR3 is TGTGCCACCAGCTCGGGACAGTTCTATGGCTACACCTTC. The V call is TRBV15, the J call TRBJ1-2; TRBD1 matches at 7 bases. Trimming cost V 5 bases and J 4 bases; bases outside gene matches: 4. The CDR3 covers 13 residues. In germline, CDR1 is LNHNV, CDR2 YYDKDF (reference sequence).

This clone was seen once. The V and J genes are TRBV9 and TRBJ2-1, with TRBD2 matching 9 bases. J lost 5 bases, V lost 3 bases, and 30 bases had no gene match. Germline CDR1 reads SGDLS; CDR2 reads YYNGEE. The CDR3 has 23 amino acids. CDR3 DNA: TGTGCCAGCAGCGCTCCCGGGACTAGCTTCTGGTCCGTCCCTCAGGGGGGGAACAATGAGCAGTTCTTC. As protein: CASSAPGTSFWSVPQGGNNEQFF.

This chain links TRBV5-1 with TRBJ2-5, with TRBD2 matching 8 bases. Germline V lookup: CDR1 SGHRS, CDR2 YFSETQ. The CDR3 loop spans 14 amino acids. V gave up 5 bases and J gave up 5 bases; unmatched junction bases: 8. CDR3 sequence reads: CASSPTSGVETQYF. CDR3 bases: TGCGCCAGCAGTCCTACTAGCGGAGTGGAGACCCAGTACTTC.

This chain connects TRBV19 to TRBJ1-5; the match to TRBD1 covers 7 bases. This CDR3 region has 15 residues. CDR1 and CDR2 (germline): LNHDA, SQIVND (reference sequence). With 6 bases clipped from V and 1 base from J, the junction kept 6 bases outside the gene matches. In DNA, the CDR3 is TGTGCCAGTAGCGACAGGGAAAGAAGCAATCAGCCCCAGCATTTT. It specifies CASSDRERSNQPQHF.

The rearrangement uses TRBV19 and TRBJ2-6, with 13 bases that match TRBD2. CDR3 length: 19 amino acids. V lost 1 base, J lost 0 bases, and 3 bases stayed unmatched. The germline CDR1 and CDR2 sequences are LNHDA and SQIVND (reference sequence). CDR3 sequence (DNA): TGTGCCAGTAGTATAGGACTAGCGGGAGGAGTCTCTGGGGCCAACGTCCTGACTTTC. Its protein product is CASSIGLAGGVSGANVLTF.